This T cell receptor beta chain was captured by sequencing in a study of blood T cells in healthy people across ages. Findings and limits, study-wide: The donors' CMV status was not determined, possibly confounding changes in expanded clonotypes. Higher naive T cell percentage went strongly together with higher TCR beta diversity.

Germline values: CDR1 LGHNA, CDR2 YNFKEQ. Trimming removed 2 bases at V and 2 bases at J, with 15 bases between. The CDR3 consists of 16 residues. Isolated PBMCs totaled at least 6 million in each sample. The second PCR ran roughly 6 to 11 cycles with a sample-barcoded 5' primer and J-beta primers. The template-switch adaptor, which had 12 random nucleotides, put a tag on each cDNA molecule. TCRdb recomputed calls from the 5' RACE reads with MiXCR, one row per CDR3 protein. This sample yields about 900,000 distinct CDR3 sequences, of which roughly 50% are seen a single time; around an eighth belongs to the top ten. Regarding this clonotype: Its target is unknown.

V and J are TRBV4-2 and TRBJ1-1, with D possibly matching TRBD1 (6 bases). The sequence was obtained from a man between 25 and 39 years old in good health. The source material was blood. The CDR3 DNA follows: TGTGCCAGCAGCCAAATTGGGACATCTCACAACACTGAAGCTTTCTTT. This codes for CASSQIGTSHNTEAFF.